This note documents a single T cell receptor (beta chain) sequence. J gave up 1 base and V 2 bases, and 9 bases lay outside the gene matches. This CDR3 is built from 17 residues. Germline V gene data show CDR1 as SGHVS and CDR2 as FNYEAQ. The method was immunoSEQ multiplex PCR; TCRdb's version includes in-frame clones alone and lacks a portion of them. The data contain 68,000 or so clones, roughly 80% of them singletons. This sample is part of a study of blood T cell repertoires in COVID-19. Study at large: Italy, Spain and the United States were the sources of the convalescent and acute COVID-19 samples.

The receptor was isolated from a human donor in a cohort sampled during active COVID-19. The source material was peripheral blood. This chain uses TRBV7-6 with TRBJ2-3, with 7 bases that match TRBD2. For the CDR3, the DNA is TGTGCCAGCAGCTTATCATTCGGGCTAGCGGGCACAGATACGCAGTATTTT. Translated: CASSLSFGLAGTDTQYF.